This T cell receptor (beta chain) derives from a study of blood T cells in healthy people across ages. Whole-study context: Roughly one uniquely barcoded beta molecule per two T cells was captured. Regarding the study as a whole: In the absence of known donor CMV status, changes in expanded clonotypes were possibly confounded.

This clonotype was recorded a few times. The antigen is not known. A second PCR, run for about 7 to 11 cycles, used a sample-barcoded 5' primer plus a J-beta primer mix. TCRdb passed the 5' RACE reads through MiXCR, listing each CDR3 protein once. The sample has 500,000 to 600,000 distinct CDR3 sequences; 25% to 30% are singletons. This clonotype was sampled from a woman in her 70s in good health. Material for sequencing was blood.

DNA for the CDR3: TGTGCCAGCAGCCCACTCCCGGACAGGATTCGCGAGCAGTACTTC. It translates to CASSPLPDRIREQYF. The chain links TRBV7-6 to TRBJ2-5; 7 bases map to TRBD1. The J call may be wrong; the DNA end is better matched by TRBJ2-7. This CDR3 spans 15 amino acids. CDR1 SGHVS and CDR2 FNYEAQ come from the germline V gene.